Listed here are 20 T cell receptor beta chains from one sample, sequenced in a study of cytomegalovirus exposure and HLA in healthy donors (dated by TCRdb to the late 2010s). The method was the immunoSEQ multiplex PCR assay. For the multiplex PCR, a mixture combining 60 forward primers for TCR Vbeta segments and 13 reverse primers for TCR Jbeta segments was used. TCRdb's version of the immuneACCESS table is confined to in-frame rearrangements and falls short of the full clone set. An unresolved V gene accounts for under half of the shortfall where checked; the remainder is of unknown origin. The sample table lists roughly 180,000 clones, 70% to 80% of them with a count of one. 1.5% to 1.7% of the sample rests with the top ten. Sequenced: PBMCs. These receptors were obtained from a girl aged 5-17 years in good health and CMV-seropositive.

The V gene is TRBV7-2, the J gene TRBJ1-5; D is ambiguous. This CDR3 is 15 amino acids long. Between the trimmed V and J ends, which lost 2 bases and 1 base, there was a span of 9 bases. Germline CDR1 and CDR2: SGHTA and FQGNSA. Here the CDR3 reads CASSLSSRSNQPQHF. CDR3 bases: TGTGCCAGCAGCTTATCTTCACGGAGCAATCAGCCCCAGCATTTT.

This sequence joins TRBV19 and TRBJ2-3, with TRBD2 matching over 11 bases. The germline V gene encodes CDR1 LNHDA and CDR2 SQIVND (reference sequence). The CDR3 has 17 residues. V was pared by 6 bases and J by 0 bases, with 8 bases of the junction left unmatched. CDR3 bases: TGTGCCAGTAGCCTAGCGGGGGGTCACATTAGCACAGATACGCAGTATTTT. The encoded protein is CASSLAGGHISTDTQYF.

The chain joins TRBV7-2 to TRBJ1-3, with TRBD1 as a possible D gene (6 bases). This CDR3 is built from 16 residues. Between the trimmed V and J ends, which lost 4 bases and 4 bases, there was a span of 17 bases. Germline V CDR1 and CDR2: SGHTA, FQGNSA. DNA for the CDR3: TGTGCCAGCAGCTCCCGGGAGGGGGTAGGAGGAAACACCATATATTTT. Encoded protein: CASSSREGVGGNTIYF. Using reference TRBV7-2 and TRBJ1-3 for the parts outside the CDR3, the full variable domain is GAGVSQSPSNKVTEKGKDVELRCDPISGHTALYWYRQSLGQGLEFLIYFQGNSAPDKSGLPSDRFSAERTGGSVSTLTIQRTQQEDSAVYLCASSSREGVGGNTIYFGEGSWLTVV.

CDR3 region: CASSLGHYNEQFF. The CDR3 DNA reads as TGCGCCAGCAGCCTCGGACACTACAATGAGCAGTTCTTC. This chain uses TRBV4-3 with TRBJ2-1; D possibly corresponds to TRBD1 (5 bases). V lost 4 bases to trimming and J lost 3 bases, with 7 bases between them. CDR1 and CDR2 from the germline V gene are LGHNA and YSLEER. This CDR3 is 13 amino acids long.

This clone is a singleton in its sample. The genes are TRBV11-3 and TRBJ2-1; TRBD2 aligns across 12 bases. Trimming took 5 bases from V and 5 from J; bases not matched to a gene: 4. CDR1 is SGHNT and CDR2 is YENEEA in the germline V gene. There are 15 residues in the CDR3. The CDR3 spells CASSTWTSGDNEQFF. CDR3 bases: TGTGCCAGCAGCACCTGGACTAGCGGGGACAATGAGCAGTTCTTC.

The chain employs TRBV18 and TRBJ1-2; a weak D match, TRBD1 (5 bases). The CDR3 contains 14 residues. Germline CDR1 KGHSH, CDR2 LQKENI. V was cut by 0 bases and J by 2 bases, with 7 bases left in between. The CDR3 sequence is CASSPPGRNYGYTF. The CDR3 DNA reads TGTGCCAGCTCACCACCGGGGCGGAACTATGGCTACACCTTC.

This clone was seen just once. The chain carries TRBV4-3 and TRBJ2-5; D possibly corresponds to TRBD1 (5 bases). CDR1 is LGHNA and CDR2 is YSLEER in the germline V gene. The CDR3 sequence is 13 residues long. The V end lost 1 base, the J end lost 7 bases, and 10 bases lay between the germline ends. The chain's CDR3 is CASSQGSGATQYF. Here the CDR3 DNA reads TGCGCCAGCAGCCAAGGTAGTGGGGCGACCCAGTACTTC.

DNA for the CDR3: TGCGCCAGCAGCCTAGCCGGGGGTCTACAAGAGACCCAGTACTTC. This gives the protein CASSLAGGLQETQYF. The chain is built from TRBV4-1 and TRBJ2-5; the D gene is possibly TRBD2 (6 bases). Trimming took 4 bases from V and 2 from J, leaving 14 bases between them. The germline CDR1 and CDR2 sequences are MGHRA and YSYEKL. The CDR3 totals 15 residues.

This clone was counted a few times. The V gene is TRBV7-9, the J gene TRBJ2-1; a possible D gene is TRBD2 (5 bases). Germline V gene lookup returns CDR1 SEHNR and CDR2 FQNEAQ (reference sequence). Trimming took off 1 base at V and 4 bases at J, with 11 bases between the two ends. The CDR3 is made up of 15 amino acids. This CDR3 reads CASSLGADLYNEQFF. For the CDR3, the DNA is TGTGCCAGCAGCTTAGGAGCGGACCTATACAATGAGCAGTTCTTC.

The chain couples TRBV5-5 to TRBJ1-2; D perhaps matches TRBD1 (5 bases). The CDR3 covers 15 residues. V lost 4 bases, J lost 0 bases, and 13 bases lay in between. Germline CDR1 and CDR2: SGHKS and YYEKEE (reference sequence). The CDR3: CASSRMTDTNYGYTF. The CDR3 region has the DNA TGTGCCAGCAGCCGGATGACAGATACTAACTATGGCTACACCTTC.

This chain joins TRBV18 and TRBJ1-1; 10 nucleotides align to TRBD1. The CDR3 is 16 amino acids. CDR1 and CDR2 (germline): KGHSH, LQKENI. Trimming took 0 bases from V and 5 from J; bases not matched to a gene: 6. The CDR3, as DNA: TGTGCCAGCTCACCACCACCGACAGGGGGCAGAACTGAAGCTTTCTTT. Amino acid sequence: CASSPPPTGGRTEAFF.

The J gene is TRBJ2-4, the V gene TRBV2; 7 bases line up with TRBD2. The CDR3 runs 15 residues. Trimming took 9 bases from V and 9 from J; bases not matched to a gene: 17. Germline V gives CDR1 SNHLY, CDR2 FYNNEI. CDR3 sequence: CASRMGGDPRIIQYF. In DNA form, the CDR3 reads TGTGCCAGTCGGATGGGGGGGGACCCCAGGATCATTCAGTACTTC.

The rearrangement links TRBV19 to TRBJ1-6; a weak D match, TRBD1 (6 bases). The germline V and J ends were trimmed by 6 bases and 7 bases, with 19 bases remaining between them. This CDR3 has 16 amino acids. The germline CDR1 and CDR2 sequences are LNHDA and SQIVND (reference sequence). The CDR3 spells CASRTLQGTSNSPLHF. The CDR3 DNA sequence: TGTGCCAGTAGAACGCTACAGGGTACGTCGAATTCACCCCTCCACTTT.

This chain connects TRBV5-5 to TRBJ1-6; D gene unclear. V was trimmed by 9 bases and J by 14 bases, leaving 21 bases between them. This CDR3 has 13 residues. CDR1 and CDR2 (germline): SGHKS, YYEKEE (reference sequence). CDR3 sequence reads: CATGTYDGRSLHF. The CDR3 nucleotides are TGTGCCACGGGCACCTACGATGGGAGGTCCCTCCACTTT.

The chain has TRBV9 and TRBJ2-5; 7 bases line up with TRBD2. The CDR3 has 15 amino acids. Germline CDR1 is SGDLS and CDR2 is YYNGEE. The ends lost 3 bases at V and 4 bases at J; junction bases unmatched: 9. For the CDR3, the DNA is TGTGCCAGCAGCGGTTACGGGGGGACGGCAGAGACCCAGTACTTC. Translation gives CASSGYGGTAETQYF.

This clone was recorded once. The chain joins TRBV21-1 to TRBJ2-2; no DNA check was done on the table's D call, TRBD2. TRBV21-1 is termed a pseudogene. The CDR3 runs 14 residues. For the CDR3, the DNA is TGTGCCAGCGGTAGTTGTCGGGGGGCCGGGGAGCTGTTTTTT. Translated, it gives CASGSCRGAGELFF.

The chain uses TRBV9 and TRBJ2-7; D perhaps matches TRBD2 (6 bases). Germline V gives CDR1 SGDLS, CDR2 YYNGEE. Trimming left V 0 bases short and J 3 bases short, with 13 bases between. This CDR3 is 15 amino acids long. For the CDR3, the DNA is TGTGCCAGCAGCGTAGCTACCGGTAGCGGCTACGAGCAGTACTTC. This codes for CASSVATGSGYEQYF.

V and J are TRBV5-5 and TRBJ1-2; weak D call: TRBD1 (6 bases). This CDR3 has 15 residues. The V and J ends lost 6 bases and 3 bases respectively, with 18 bases between them. Germline V lookup: CDR1 SGHKS, CDR2 YYEKEE (reference sequence). CDR3 sequence: CASTPWTVPHYGYTF. The CDR3 DNA reads TGTGCCAGCACCCCTTGGACAGTCCCGCACTATGGCTACACCTTC. The full variable domain, completed using reference TRBV5-5 and TRBJ1-2, is DAGVTQSPTHLIKTRGQQVTLRCSPISGHKSVSWYQQVLGQGPQFIFQYYEKEERGRGNFPDRFSARQFPNYSSELNVNALLLGDSALYLCASTPWTVPHYGYTFGSGTRLTVV.

A remark on this clone: This CDR3 is also generated by other DNA sequences in the sample. J is TRBJ2-7 and V is TRBV6-5, with D possibly TRBD2 on 7 matching bases. Germline CDR1 reads MNHEY; CDR2 reads SVGAGI. With 7 bases removed from V and 1 base from J, the gap between germline ends came to 14 bases. This CDR3 contains 14 residues. The CDR3 protein is CASTPGRGSYEQYF. The CDR3 DNA reads as TGTGCCAGCACCCCGGGGAGGGGGTCCTACGAGCAGTACTTC.

In regard to this clone: Other DNA sequences in the sample encode the same CDR3. The chain recombines TRBV5-1 with TRBJ2-1, with 7 nucleotides matching TRBD2. The V and J ends lost 2 bases and 4 bases, in that order; junction bases with no gene match: 3. Germline V gene data show CDR1 as SGHRS and CDR2 as YFSETQ. CDR3 length: 14 residues. Written as DNA, the CDR3 is TGCGCCAGCAGCTTAAGCGGGGCTTACAATGAGCAGTTCTTC. Residues: CASSLSGAYNEQFF.